This T cell receptor beta chain was sequenced during a study of shared clonotypes between healthy human individuals. Study overall: For every donor, three CD4 naive, three CD4 memory, two CD8 naive and one CD8 memory plates were used.

Findings and caveats of the study: Researchers found naive subsets generally carried larger estimated richness than memory subsets.

Germline CDR1 and CDR2: SGHDT and YYEEEE. Trimming removed 10 bases at V and 0 bases at J, with 17 bases between. This CDR3 spans 15 amino acids. Using immunoSEQ multiplex PCR, the repertoire was profiled, and TCRdb retains in-frame clones only, with some absent. The profile covers 2,500,000 or so clones, with 85% to 95% appearing a single time and about 0.41% taken by the ten largest. On this clone itself: What it binds is unknown.

The source of this sequence is a young man in good health. Some clones in this sample may be carry-over from other donors' samples. The J gene is TRBJ2-1, the V gene TRBV5-6; possibly TRBD1 for D (6 bases). Source material: naive CD4+ T cells from PBMCs. Subset in this sample: CD45RA+ positively selected. CDR3 sequence: CAGGLGASSYNEQFF. CDR3 DNA: TGTGCCGGAGGACTGGGGGCGAGCTCCTACAATGAGCAGTTCTTC.